A selection of T cell receptor beta chains follows, all from one sample in a study of cytomegalovirus exposure and HLA in healthy donors. The assay was immunoSEQ multiplex PCR, and TCRdb's table has in-frame clones only and misses some. The sample carries under 200,000 clones, around three quarters recorded once. Sequencing used PBMCs. These receptors all stem from a man aged 25 to 40 in good health and CMV-seropositive. Each CDR3 is given with its conserved first and last residue. The D gene is left open where the match is weak. The size entry is marked missing in some rows and otherwise reads once, few, many or a size class.

d_call cdr3_length j_call clone_size v_call cdr3_nt cdr3_aa
TRBD2 16 TRBJ2-2 . TRBV7-9 TGTGCCAGCAGCCCCGCGCGGGGGAAAGACACCGGGGAGCTGTTTTTT CASSPARGKDTGELFF
. 15 TRBJ1-3 . TRBV6-1 TGTGCCAGCAGTGAATTAGGAAGAGGTGGAAACACCATATATTTT CASSELGRGGNTIYF
TRBD1 13 TRBJ1-2 . TRBV28 TGTGCCGCCGGAGGGACAGGGGTTTTAGGCTACACCTTC CAAGGTGVLGYTF
TRBD1 14 TRBJ2-7 once TRBV29-1 TGCAGCGTTGAGGAGACAGGGGCTTCCTACGAGCAGTACTTC CSVEETGASYEQYF
TRBD1 18 TRBJ2-6 . TRBV28 TGTGCCAGCAGTTTCGGGACAGGGGCGTTCTCTGGGGCCAACGTCCTGACTTTC CASSFGTGAFSGANVLTF
. 15 TRBJ1-3 . TRBV9 TGTGCCAGCAGCGTAGAGGGGCTGGGAGGAAACACCATATATTTT CASSVEGLGGNTIYF
. 10 TRBJ1-5 . TRBV28 TGTGCCAGCAGGGGAGGGGCCCAGCATTTT CASRGGAQHF
. 15 TRBJ1-2 once TRBV28 TGTGCCAGCAGTGAGTCGGAGGGCCCCCCGGGGGGCTACACCTTC CASSESEGPPGGYTF
. 15 TRBJ1-2 . TRBV7-6 TGTGCCAGCAGCGGGAGGGGTGCAGAGAGCTATGGCTACACCTTC CASSGRGAESYGYTF
TRBD2 15 TRBJ2-5 . TRBV4-2 TGTGCCAGCAGCCAAGAGGAAATAGCGGGAGGGACCCAGTACTTC CASSQEEIAGGTQYF
. 15 TRBJ1-2 . TRBV5-1 TGCGCCAGCAGCCCGGGAGGTCCGGGGGACTATGGCTACACCTTC CASSPGGPGDYGYTF
TRBD1 14 TRBJ1-5 once TRBV2 TGTGCCAGCAGTGTTACAGGGGGGAATCAGCCCCAGCATTTT CASSVTGGNQPQHF
. 15 TRBJ2-5 . TRBV7-3 TGTGCCAGCAGCTTGACGGGACTCAACCAAGAGACCCAGTACTTC CASSLTGLNQETQYF
. 14 TRBJ2-3 few TRBV18 TGTGCCAGCTCACTTGCTCAGGGTACCGATACGCAGTATTTT CASSLAQGTDTQYF
. 14 TRBJ2-2 . TRBV7-7 TGTGCCAGCAGCCTAGCAGCAGGGACCGGGGAGCTGTTTTTT CASSLAAGTGELFF
TRBD1 16 TRBJ2-1 . TRBV11-2 TGTGCCAGCAGCTTAGAAGTGACAGGGACCTTTGGTGAGCAGTTCTTC CASSLEVTGTFGEQFF
. 15 TRBJ2-5 . TRBV9 TGTGCCAGCAGCGTAGAGGGCAGGGCCTCGGAGACCCAGTACTTC CASSVEGRASETQYF
TRBD1 15 TRBJ2-7 few TRBV6-6 TGTGCCAGCAGTTACTCCGGACAGGGTTCCTACGAGCAGTACTTC CASSYSGQGSYEQYF
TRBD2 12 TRBJ2-3 few TRBV2 TGTGCCAGCAGTGCGGGGGGGGATACGCAGTATTTT CASSAGGDTQYF
TRBD1 18 TRBJ2-2 . TRBV28 TGTGCCAGCAGTTTATACTCGGGACAGCTCGCGAACACCGGGGAGCTGTTTTTT CASSLYSGQLANTGELFF
TRBD2 16 TRBJ2-5 few TRBV5-4 TGTGCCAGCAGGGGACTAGCCGGGGGGACTCCAGAGACCCAGTACTTC CASRGLAGGTPETQYF
TRBD2 11 TRBJ2-5 . TRBV28 TGTGCCAGCAGACTAGCGGAGACCCAGTACTTC CASRLAETQYF
. 15 TRBJ2-6 . TRBV7-9 TGTGCCAGCAGCTTTGGGAGCGCTGGGGCCAACGTCCTGACTTTC CASSFGSAGANVLTF
. 15 TRBJ1-4 . TRBV2 TGTGCCAGCAGTGAAGCGGCAGGACACAATGAAAAACTGTTTTTT CASSEAAGHNEKLFF
TRBD2 14 TRBJ2-7 . TRBV19 TGTGCCAGTAGCCCTAGCGGGGGCCTTTTCGAGCAGTACTTC CASSPSGGLFEQYF
TRBD1 16 TRBJ2-5 once TRBV12-5 TGTGCTAGTGGTTTGGCTACGGACAGGGGGCTGGAGACCCAGTACTTC CASGLATDRGLETQYF
. 14 TRBJ2-3 . TRBV27 TGTGCCAGCAGTTTATTGGGGGGTACAGATACGCAGTATTTT CASSLLGGTDTQYF
. 14 TRBJ2-2 . TRBV7-9 TGTGCCAGCAACCGAGCGGGCAGTACCGGGGAGCTGTTTTTT CASNRAGSTGELFF
TRBD1 13 TRBJ1-2 . TRBV30 TGTGCCTGGACAGGGGGCGCGGGCTATGGCTACACCTTC CAWTGGAGYGYTF
TRBD2 18 TRBJ2-2 . TRBV5-1 TGCGCCAGCAGCTTAAGACTAGCGGGGGGGTCGAACACCGGGGAGCTGTTTTTT CASSLRLAGGSNTGELFF
. 13 TRBJ2-1 few TRBV2 TGTGCCAGCAGTCCCCCAGGGGAACCCGAGCAGTTCTTC CASSPPGEPEQFF
TRBD2 17 TRBJ2-1 once TRBV4-3 TGCGCCAGCAGCCAAGATCCCAACGGGGGGACCCTGGATGAGCAGTTCTTC CASSQDPNGGTLDEQFF
. 17 TRBJ1-3 . TRBV30 TGTGCCTGGAGACCGGGACACGGCCAGCCCTCTGGAAACACCATATATTTT CAWRPGHGQPSGNTIYF
. 14 TRBJ1-4 . TRBV29-1 TGCAGCGTGACTACAGGGAATACTAATGAAAAACTGTTTTTT CSVTTGNTNEKLFF
TRBD1 16 TRBJ2-7 . TRBV4-1 TGCGCCAGCAGCCTAATGACAGGGGGGGAAAACTACGAGCAGTACTTC CASSLMTGGENYEQYF
. 14 TRBJ1-1 few TRBV29-1 TGCAGCGTTATAGGGCGGACAGCGAACACTGAAGCTTTCTTT CSVIGRTANTEAFF
. 13 TRBJ2-5 . TRBV6-5 TGTGCCAGCAGCCGCCAGGGTGTGGAGACCCAGTACTTC CASSRQGVETQYF
. 16 TRBJ1-2 . TRBV10-3 TGTGCCATCAGTGAGTCGTGGACATTGACTAACTATGGCTACACCTTC CAISESWTLTNYGYTF
. 15 TRBJ2-7 . TRBV4-2 TGTGCCAGCAGCCAGGGCGCGGGACGGGAATACGAGCAGTACTTC CASSQGAGREYEQYF
TRBD1 14 TRBJ1-1 . TRBV6-1 TGTGCCAGCCAGGACAGGGCAGGAGCCACTGAAGCTTTCTTT CASQDRAGATEAFF
. 11 TRBJ2-1 . TRBV30 TGTGCCTGGGGACTAAGCAATGAGCAGTTCTTC CAWGLSNEQFF
. 14 TRBJ1-1 . TRBV6-5 TGTGCCAGCAGTACGGGGGGGGGCGGAACTGAAGCTTTCTTT CASSTGGGGTEAFF
. 13 TRBJ1-1 . TRBV29-1 TGCAGCGTTGCAGGGTTAATGAACACTGAAGCTTTCTTT CSVAGLMNTEAFF
. 13 TRBJ1-1 few TRBV29-1 TGCAGCGTTTCCCAAGAGGAGAACACTGAAGCTTTCTTT CSVSQEENTEAFF
. 15 TRBJ1-6 . TRBV4-1 TGCGCCAGCAGTTCCACTGGGGGCCCAAGGTCACCCCTCCACTTT CASSSTGGPRSPLHF
. 14 TRBJ1-1 . TRBV6-5 TGTGCCAGCAGTCCGGACACCACGAACACTGAAGCTTTCTTT CASSPDTTNTEAFF
. 12 TRBJ2-7 . TRBV29-1 TGCAGCGTTGAGGACACCGGATACGAGCAGTACTTC CSVEDTGYEQYF
TRBD2 15 TRBJ2-3 once TRBV29-1 TGCAGCACTTTACTAGCGGGGGTTGGCACAGATACGCAGTATTTT CSTLLAGVGTDTQYF
. 14 TRBJ2-2 . TRBV4-1 TGCGCCAGCAGCCAAGATGGGAGGCTCGGGGAGCTGTTTTTT CASSQDGRLGELFF
TRBD2 16 TRBJ2-3 . TRBV9 TGTGCCAGCAGCGTAGTAGCGGGGGGCAGCACAGATACGCAGTATTTT CASSVVAGGSTDTQYF
TRBD1 14 TRBJ1-2 . TRBV27 TGTGCCAGCAGGGCGGACAGGGAGGATAATGGCTACACCTTC CASRADREDNGYTF
. 13 TRBJ2-7 . TRBV28 TGTGCCAGCAGTCGACAGGACAGATACGAGCAGTACTTC CASSRQDRYEQYF
. 14 TRBJ1-1 . TRBV4-1 TGCGCCAGCAGCCAAGAGGGGGCATGGACTGAAGCTTTCTTT CASSQEGAWTEAFF
. 14 TRBJ2-7 . TRBV5-5 TGTGCCAGCAGCTTGCGGGACACAAAGTCCGAGCAGTACTTC CASSLRDTKSEQYF
. 16 TRBJ2-7 . TRBV7-9 TGTGCCAGCAGGGGACAGACGGCGGGGGGATCCTACGAGCAGTACTTC CASRGQTAGGSYEQYF
. 13 TRBJ2-3 . TRBV29-1 TGCAGCGTCAGAACGCTCCTCACAGATACGCAGTATTTT CSVRTLLTDTQYF
TRBD1 14 TRBJ1-5 . TRBV7-2 TGTGCCAGCAGCCTGGACAGGGGGAATCAGCCCCAGCATTTT CASSLDRGNQPQHF
TRBD1 13 TRBJ2-2 . TRBV7-8 TGTGCCAGCAGCTGGACAGGGACCGGGGAGCTGTTTTTT CASSWTGTGELFF
. 17 TRBJ1-6 . TRBV21-1 TGTGCCAGCAGCGAAAGGACAGCAGTCCTGTATAATTCACCCCTCCACTTT CASSERTAVLYNSPLHF
. 14 TRBJ2-5 . TRBV30 TGTGCCTGGAGTGTAGGGTGGCAGGGGAAGACCCAGTACTTC CAWSVGWQGKTQYF